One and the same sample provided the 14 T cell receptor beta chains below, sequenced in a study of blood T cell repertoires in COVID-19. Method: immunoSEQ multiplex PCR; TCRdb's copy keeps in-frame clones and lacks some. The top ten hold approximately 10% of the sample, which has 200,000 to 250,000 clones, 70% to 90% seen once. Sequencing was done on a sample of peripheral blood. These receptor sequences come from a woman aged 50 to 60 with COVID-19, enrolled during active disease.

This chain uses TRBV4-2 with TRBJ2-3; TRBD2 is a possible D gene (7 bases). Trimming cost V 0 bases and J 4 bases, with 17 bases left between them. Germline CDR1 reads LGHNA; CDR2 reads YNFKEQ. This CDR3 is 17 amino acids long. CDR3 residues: CASSQEGGANWADTQYF. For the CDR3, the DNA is TGTGCCAGCAGCCAAGAGGGGGGGGCCAACTGGGCAGATACGCAGTATTTT.

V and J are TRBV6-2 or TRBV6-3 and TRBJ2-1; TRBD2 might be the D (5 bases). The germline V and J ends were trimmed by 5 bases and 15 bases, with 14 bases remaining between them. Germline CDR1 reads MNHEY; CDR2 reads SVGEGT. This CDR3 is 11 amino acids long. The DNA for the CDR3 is TGTGCCAGCAGTAGCCCGGGGATAACGTTCTTC. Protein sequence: CASSSPGITFF.

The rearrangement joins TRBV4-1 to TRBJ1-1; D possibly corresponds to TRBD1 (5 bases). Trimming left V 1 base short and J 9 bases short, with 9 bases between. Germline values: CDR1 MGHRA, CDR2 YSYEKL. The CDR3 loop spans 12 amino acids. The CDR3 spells CASSQVTGKAFF. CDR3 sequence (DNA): TGCGCCAGCAGCCAAGTTACAGGTAAAGCTTTCTTT.

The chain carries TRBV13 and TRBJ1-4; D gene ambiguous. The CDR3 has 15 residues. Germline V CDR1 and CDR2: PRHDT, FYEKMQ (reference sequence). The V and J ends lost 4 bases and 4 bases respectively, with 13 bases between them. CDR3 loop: CASSSRTARNEKLFF. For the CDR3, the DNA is TGTGCCAGCAGCTCCCGGACTGCCCGTAATGAAAAACTGTTTTTT.

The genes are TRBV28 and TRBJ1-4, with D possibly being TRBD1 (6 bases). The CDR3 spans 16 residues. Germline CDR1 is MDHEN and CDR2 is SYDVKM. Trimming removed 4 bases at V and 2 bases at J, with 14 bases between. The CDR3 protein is CASSYREGSTNEKLFF. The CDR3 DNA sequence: TGTGCCAGCAGTTACAGGGAGGGTTCGACTAATGAAAAACTGTTTTTT.

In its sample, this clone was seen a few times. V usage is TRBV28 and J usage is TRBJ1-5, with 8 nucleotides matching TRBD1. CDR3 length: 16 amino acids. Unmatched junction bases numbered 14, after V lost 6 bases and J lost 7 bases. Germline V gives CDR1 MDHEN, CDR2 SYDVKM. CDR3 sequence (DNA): TGTGCCAGCAGAAAAATCGGGTGGACAGGGAACCAGCCCCAGCATTTT. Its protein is CASRKIGWTGNQPQHF.

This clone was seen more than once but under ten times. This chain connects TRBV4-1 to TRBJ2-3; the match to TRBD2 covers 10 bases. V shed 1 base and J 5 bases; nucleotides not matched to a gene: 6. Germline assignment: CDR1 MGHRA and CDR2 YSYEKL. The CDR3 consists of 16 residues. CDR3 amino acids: CASSQGPAGGQDTQYF. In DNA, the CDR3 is TGCGCCAGCAGCCAAGGTCCAGCGGGGGGGCAAGATACGCAGTATTTT.

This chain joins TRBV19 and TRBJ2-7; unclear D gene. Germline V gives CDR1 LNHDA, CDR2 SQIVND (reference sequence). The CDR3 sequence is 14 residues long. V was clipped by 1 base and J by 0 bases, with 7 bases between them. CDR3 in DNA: TGTGCCAGTAGTATAGTTGGCGGCTCCTACGAGCAGTACTTC. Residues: CASSIVGGSYEQYF.

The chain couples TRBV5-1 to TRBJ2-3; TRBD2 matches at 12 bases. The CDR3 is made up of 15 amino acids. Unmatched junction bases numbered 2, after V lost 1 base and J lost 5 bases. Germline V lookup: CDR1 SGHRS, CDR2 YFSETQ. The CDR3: CASSLTSGGRDTQYF. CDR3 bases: TGCGCCAGCAGCTTGACTAGCGGGGGGAGAGATACGCAGTATTTT.

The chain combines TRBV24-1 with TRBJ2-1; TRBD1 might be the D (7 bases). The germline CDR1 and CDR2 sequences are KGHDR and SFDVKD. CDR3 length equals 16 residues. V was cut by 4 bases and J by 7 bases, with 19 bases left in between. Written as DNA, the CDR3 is TGTGCCACCAGTGACCAGGGGGGCAGGGGGATGAATGAGCAGTTCTTC. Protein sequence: CATSDQGGRGMNEQFF.

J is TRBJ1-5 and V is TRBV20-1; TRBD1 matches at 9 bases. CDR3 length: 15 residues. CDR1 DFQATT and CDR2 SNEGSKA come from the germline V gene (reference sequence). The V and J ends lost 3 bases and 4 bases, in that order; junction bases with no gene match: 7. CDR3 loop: CSASYRQGGNQPQHF. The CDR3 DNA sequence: TGCAGTGCTAGTTACCGACAGGGGGGAAATCAGCCCCAGCATTTT.

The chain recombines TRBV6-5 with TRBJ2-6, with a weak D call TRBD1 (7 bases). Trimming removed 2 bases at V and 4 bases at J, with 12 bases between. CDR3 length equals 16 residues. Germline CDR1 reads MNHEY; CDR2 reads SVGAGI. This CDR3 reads CASSYEGAGGANVLTF. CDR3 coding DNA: TGTGCCAGCAGTTACGAGGGGGCGGGAGGGGCCAACGTCCTGACTTTC.

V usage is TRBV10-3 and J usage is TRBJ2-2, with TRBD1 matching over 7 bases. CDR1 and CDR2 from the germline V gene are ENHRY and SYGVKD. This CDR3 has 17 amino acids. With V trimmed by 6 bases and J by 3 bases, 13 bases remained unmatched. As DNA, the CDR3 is TGTGCCATCAGAAACTCTAGACAGGGTGGAGACACCGGGGAGCTGTTTTTT. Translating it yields CAIRNSRQGGDTGELFF.

For the CDR3, the DNA is TGTGCCAGCAGCTCGGGACTAGCGGGGAAGAGGGGGCCCTGGGAGTTCTTC. Translation: CASSSGLAGKRGPWEFF. The chain is built from TRBV5-4 and TRBJ2-1; the match to TRBD2 covers 13 bases. The V and J ends lost 3 bases and 14 bases, in that order; junction bases with no gene match: 17. Germline CDR1 reads SGHNT; CDR2 reads YYREEE (reference sequence). The CDR3 length is 17 residues.